The clone carrying this T cell receptor (beta chain) has just a few counts. Its antigen is undetermined. CDR1 is MDHEN and CDR2 is SYDVKM in the germline V gene. The CDR3 consists of 15 residues. Trimming took off 2 bases at V and 5 bases at J, with 15 bases between the two ends. The sample belongs to a study of T cell repertoires in cytomegalovirus infection. The study's findings and limits: CMV-specific TCR beta clonotypes restricted by HLA-C were the ones dominating the ex vivo response.

TCRdb re-called the reads with MiXCR, one entry per CDR3 protein. This sample has approximately 550,000 distinct CDR3 sequences; about 15% occur once, and the top ten carry 20% to 30%. The rearrangement links TRBV28 to TRBJ2-5; D gene ambiguous. This TCR derives from a human donor in good health (CMV status not recorded). Some clones in this sample may be carry-over from other donors' samples. Sequenced input: CD8+ T cells from PBMCs. The CDR3: CASSLDPEILETQYF. CDR3 DNA: TGTGCCAGCAGTTTAGATCCAGAAATCTTGGAGACCCAGTACTTC. Looking up the rest from reference TRBV28 and TRBJ2-5 gives the full variable domain: DVKVTQSSRYLVKRTGEKVFLECVQDMDHENMFWYRQDPGLGLRLIYFSYDVKMKEKGDIPEGYSVSREKKERFSLILESASTNQTSMYLCASSLDPEILETQYFGPGTRLLVL.